These T cell receptor beta chains were read from a single sample in a study of T cell responses to AZD1222 COVID-19 vaccine. TCRdb's table, derived via immunoSEQ multiplex PCR, lists solely in-frame clones and lacks some. The data contain 140,000 to 150,000 clones, roughly 90% of them seen just once; the ten biggest clones take up less than 4.5%. The sample consisted of peripheral blood, taken on day 0 of AZD1222 vaccination. All receptors derive from an adult in good health. Each CDR3 is given with its conserved first and last residue. A D gene is named only where the DNA matches it firmly. Clone size appears in some rows only: once, few, many, or a class for an expanded clone.

clone size | J gene | V gene | D gene | CDR3 protein | CDR3 DNA
- | TRBJ2-1 | TRBV3-1/TRBV3-2 | - | CASSLQGIGGNEQFF | TGTGCCAGCAGCCTTCAAGGAATCGGGGGAAATGAGCAGTTCTTC
- | TRBJ2-1 | TRBV6-2/TRBV6-3 | TRBD2 | CASSSPAGVIPGEQFF | TGTGCCAGCAGTTCTCCAGCGGGAGTAATTCCCGGGGAGCAGTTCTTC
once | TRBJ1-5 | TRBV6-5 | - | CASSHRSNQPQHF | TGTGCCAGCAGTCATCGTTCGAATCAGCCCCAGCATTTT
- | TRBJ2-7 | TRBV28 | TRBD2 | CASTIAGAYEQYF | TGTGCCAGCACGATAGCGGGAGCCTACGAGCAGTACTTC
- | TRBJ2-7 | TRBV7-2 | TRBD2 | CASSSRLAGAPYEQYF | TGTGCCAGCAGCTCCCGTCTAGCGGGAGCCCCCTACGAGCAGTACTTC
- | TRBJ1-5 | TRBV19 | - | CASSILGGGGNQPQHF | TGTGCCAGTAGTATACTGGGTGGGGGAGGAAATCAGCCCCAGCATTTT
- | TRBJ2-2 | TRBV5-1 | - | CASSLRDIGELFF | TGCGCCAGCAGCTTGAGAGACATCGGCGAGCTGTTTTTT
- | TRBJ1-2 | TRBV2 | - | CASIPGRSNYGYTF | TGTGCCAGCATTCCAGGACGTTCTAACTATGGCTACACCTTC
- | TRBJ2-3 | TRBV12-3/TRBV12-4 | - | CASSLFRDTQYF | TGTGCCAGCAGTTTATTCCGAGATACGCAGTATTTT
- | TRBJ1-2 | TRBV7-9 | - | CASSLPPPGFYGYTF | TGTGCCAGCAGCTTACCTCCCCCAGGGTTCTATGGCTACACCTTC
once | TRBJ2-1 | TRBV7-2 | - | CASSLSSSRGNEQFF | TGTGCCAGCAGCTTATCGTCGTCTCGGGGCAATGAGCAGTTCTTC
- | TRBJ2-7 | TRBV28 | - | CASSYPFYEQYF | TGTGCCAGCAGCTACCCCTTTTACGAGCAGTACTTC
- | TRBJ2-1 | TRBV19 | TRBD1 | CASREAGGRNEQFF | TGTGCCAGTAGGGAGGCAGGGGGCCGGAATGAGCAGTTCTTC
- | TRBJ2-1 | TRBV7-2 | TRBD1 | CASSLDRVNEQFF | TGTGCCAGCAGCTTGGACAGGGTTAATGAGCAGTTCTTC
- | TRBJ2-5 | TRBV5-4 | - | CASSWGRNQETQYF | TGTGCCAGCAGCTGGGGTCGAAATCAAGAGACCCAGTACTTC
- | TRBJ2-5 | TRBV5-4 | - | CASSLPQETQYF | TGTGCCAGCAGCTTGCCCCAAGAGACCCAGTACTTC
- | TRBJ2-5 | TRBV7-2 | - | CASSSRTRAETQYF | TGTGCCAGCAGCTCGCGGACGAGGGCAGAGACCCAGTACTTC
- | TRBJ1-6 | TRBV4-3 | - | CASSQDPPESSYNSPLHF | TGCGCCAGCAGCCAAGATCCCCCGGAGAGCTCCTATAATTCACCCCTCCACTTT
- | TRBJ1-5 | TRBV5-1 | TRBD1 | CASSLTGDSNQPQHF | TGCGCCAGCAGCCTGACAGGGGATAGCAATCAGCCCCAGCATTTT
- | TRBJ2-7 | TRBV3-1/TRBV3-2 | - | CASRNSIDEQYF | TGTGCCAGCAGAAATAGCATCGACGAGCAGTACTTC